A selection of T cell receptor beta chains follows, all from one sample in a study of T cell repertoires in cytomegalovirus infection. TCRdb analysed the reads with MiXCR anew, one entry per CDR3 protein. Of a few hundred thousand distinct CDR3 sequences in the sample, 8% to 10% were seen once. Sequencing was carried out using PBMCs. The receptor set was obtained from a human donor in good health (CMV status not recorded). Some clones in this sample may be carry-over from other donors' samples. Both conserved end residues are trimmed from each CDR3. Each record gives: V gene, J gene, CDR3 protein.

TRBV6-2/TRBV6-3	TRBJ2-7	ASRVGAGGEQY
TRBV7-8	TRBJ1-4	ASSNTQGTNEKLF
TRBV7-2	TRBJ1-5	ASSTKGYYSNQPQH
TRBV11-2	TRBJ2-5	ASSLTRGKETQY
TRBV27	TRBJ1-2	ASREHGTFYGYT
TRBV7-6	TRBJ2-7	ASSLRTGGYEQY
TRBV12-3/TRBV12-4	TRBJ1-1	ASSGQGVRAF
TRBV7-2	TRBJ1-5	ASSYTGGGNQPQH
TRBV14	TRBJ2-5	ASSQGGGWGKTQY
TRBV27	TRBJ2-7	ASKGRQGAYEQY
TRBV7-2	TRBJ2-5	ASSYRAVRETQY
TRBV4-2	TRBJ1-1	ASSQVSGVSTEAF
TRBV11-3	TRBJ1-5	ASSLEGRSDSNQPQH
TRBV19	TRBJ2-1	ASQNARGEQF
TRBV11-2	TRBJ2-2	ASSPGTGGPTGELF
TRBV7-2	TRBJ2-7	ASSLVNAAYEQY
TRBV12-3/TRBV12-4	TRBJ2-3	ASRHGLAGADTQY
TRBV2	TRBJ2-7	AGSRGWEEQY
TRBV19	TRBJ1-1	ATVWGPEAF
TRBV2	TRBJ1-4	ASSDCQVGCKLF
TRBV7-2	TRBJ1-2	ASSLTTGFSYGYT
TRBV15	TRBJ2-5	ATSRVPGLAGTETQY
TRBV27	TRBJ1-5	ASSLSWNSNQPQH
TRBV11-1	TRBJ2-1	ASSLGGQGFREQF
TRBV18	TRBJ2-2	ASSPRQGNTGELF
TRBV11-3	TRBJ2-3	ASSRSGRNTQY
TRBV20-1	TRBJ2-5	SARSGQETQY
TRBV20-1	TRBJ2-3	SANPGGWSTDTQY
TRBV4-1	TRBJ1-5	ASSQDDNNQPQH
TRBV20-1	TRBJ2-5	SARDVGGWGLETQY
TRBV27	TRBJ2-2	ASRNGGRGGELF
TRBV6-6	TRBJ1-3	ASSQGSGGNTIY
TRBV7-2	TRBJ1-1	ASSLQSLNTEAF
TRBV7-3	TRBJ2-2	ASGTGGTGELF
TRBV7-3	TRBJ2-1	ASSLGPHDEQF
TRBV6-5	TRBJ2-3	ASSYSGLAGGPKDTQY
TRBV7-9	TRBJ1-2	ASSLDKAGYT
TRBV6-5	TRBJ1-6	ASSSRSNSPLH
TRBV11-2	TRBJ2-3	ASSPSGGGDTQY
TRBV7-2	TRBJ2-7	ASSSGSGYEQY
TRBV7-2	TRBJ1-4	ASSSRDEKLF